This is a list of T cell receptor beta chains from one sample in a study of blood T cell repertoires in COVID-19. Only in-frame clones appear in the TCRdb table, and some are missing; sequencing was by immunoSEQ multiplex PCR. The profile covers approximately 200,000 clones, with around 86% appearing a single time and 5.5% to 8.5% taken by the ten largest. The sample taken for sequencing was PBMCs or T cells enriched from blood (not recorded which). The origin of the receptors is a man aged 30 to 45 in a cohort exposed to, infected with or recovered from COVID-19 (not recorded which). Both conserved end residues are part of each CDR3. The D gene is left open where the match is weak.

>TRBJ2-1|TRBV2|TRBD2
CASTYTSGRLNNEQFF
TGTGCCAGCACCTACACCAGCGGGAGGCTCAACAATGAGCAGTTCTTC
>TRBJ1-1|TRBV10-3|NA
CAISERTLDTEAFF
TGTGCCATCAGTGAACGGACACTTGACACTGAAGCTTTCTTT
>TRBJ2-7|TRBV6-5|TRBD1
CASSYMTGAMVEQYF
TGTGCCAGCAGTTACATGACAGGGGCCATGGTAGAGCAGTACTTC
>TRBJ1-2|TRBV28|TRBD1
CASRGTGNYGYTF
TGTGCCAGCAGGGGGACAGGGAACTATGGCTACACCTTC
>TRBJ2-5|TRBV6-5|TRBD1
CASRGGPGETQYF
TGTGCCAGCAGAGGGGGCCCGGGGGAGACCCAGTACTTC
>TRBJ2-1|TRBV11-3|NA
CASSLDPGSYNEQFF
TGTGCCAGCAGCTTAGATCCCGGCTCCTACAATGAGCAGTTCTTC
>TRBJ2-5|TRBV19|TRBD2
CASSPSGRGETQYF
TGTGCCAGTAGTCCCAGCGGGAGAGGAGAGACCCAGTACTTC
>TRBJ1-5|TRBV19|TRBD1
CASNYRGFSNQPQHF
TGTGCCAGTAACTACAGGGGTTTTAGCAATCAGCCCCAGCATTTT
>TRBJ1-2|TRBV24-1|NA
CATSDTATGTSYGYTF
TGTGCCACCAGTGATACCGCAACCGGGACATCCTATGGCTACACCTTC
>TRBJ2-2|TRBV9|TRBD1
CASSVGGTAYGELFF
TGTGCCAGCAGCGTAGGGGGGACAGCATACGGGGAGCTGTTTTTT